The 19 T cell receptor beta chains below come from one sample, sequenced in a study of blood T cells in healthy people across ages (dated by TCRdb to the mid-2010s). The library was obtained by 5' RACE. Sequencing was carried out with an Illumina HiSeq 2500. A second roughly 6 to 12 cycle PCR used a sample-barcoded 5' primer and a J-beta primer mix. Using fastp trimming at Q25 and MiXCR clonotype assembly, TCRdb reanalyzed the public sequencing data and kept in-frame beta chains. Rows with one shared CDR3 protein collapse into an entry with the most common genes and DNA. A total of about 1.1 million distinct CDR3 sequences appear in this sample, under 40% of them only once. The ten top clones hold about 12% of the sample. The source material was blood. These receptors all stem from a young man in good health.

This clonotype has more than one count but fewer than ten. The chain combines TRBV5-1 with TRBJ2-5, with 8 positions matching TRBD2. This CDR3 contains 15 residues. Unmatched junction bases numbered 5, after V lost 2 bases and J lost 2 bases. Germline V gene lookup returns CDR1 SGHRS and CDR2 YFSETQ. CDR3 protein: CASSFTGLGQETQYF. The CDR3 DNA follows: TGCGCCAGCAGCTTTACGGGACTAGGACAAGAGACCCAGTACTTC.

This clonotype showed up just a few times. The V gene is TRBV6-5, the J gene TRBJ2-3, with 9 bases matching TRBD2. The CDR3 covers 12 residues. The germline gives CDR1 MNHEY, CDR2 SVGAGI. The V gene end was trimmed by 10 bases and the J gene end by 2 bases; junction bases not matched to a gene: 1. The CDR3 nucleotides read TGTGCCACTAGCGGGGACACAGATACGCAGTATTTT. This codes for CATSGDTDTQYF.

The CDR3: CASSFDKETQYF. DNA of the CDR3: TGTGCCAGCAGTTTCGACAAAGAGACCCAGTACTTC. This sequence joins TRBV6-2 or TRBV6-3 and TRBJ2-5; D remains ambiguous. V was cut by 4 bases and J by 3 bases, with 6 bases left in between. Germline V gene data show CDR1 as MNHEY and CDR2 as SVGEGT. The CDR3 length is 12 residues.

The chain couples TRBV10-3 to TRBJ1-1, with 7 positions matching TRBD1. This CDR3 is built from 14 residues. V lost 4 bases to trimming and J lost 0 bases; unmatched junction nucleotides: 2. The germline CDR1 and CDR2 sequences are ENHRY and SYGVKD. The CDR3 DNA sequence: TGTGCCATCAGTGGGACAGGAGTGAACACTGAAGCTTTCTTT. As protein: CAISGTGVNTEAFF.

V is TRBV5-1 and J is TRBJ2-3; the D gene is possibly TRBD1 (6 bases). V lost 2 bases and J lost 2, with 18 bases in between. Germline CDR1 is SGHRS and CDR2 is YFSETQ. This CDR3 is 17 amino acids long. CDR3 coding DNA: TGCGCCAGCAGCTTTGACAGGTCCCAGGTTAACACAGATACGCAGTATTTT. This gives the protein CASSFDRSQVNTDTQYF.

The table lists this clonotype with many counts. The chain employs TRBV12-3 or TRBV12-4 and TRBJ1-1; D unresolved. This CDR3 is built from 12 residues. Trimming left V 5 bases short and J 4 bases short, with 8 bases between. This CDR3 is CASSPLGTEAFF. CDR3 sequence (DNA): TGTGCCAGCAGTCCCCTGGGCACTGAAGCTTTCTTT.

The rearrangement links TRBV7-8 to TRBJ2-7; a weak D match, TRBD2 (6 bases). Germline CDR1 SGHVS, CDR2 FQNEAQ. V was pared by 4 bases and J by 7 bases, with 32 bases between. The CDR3 is 19 residues long. DNA of the CDR3: TGTGCCAGCAGCTCAACCAGGGCGGAATGGGACTTGGGGATGGATGAGCAGTACTTC. Its translation: CASSSTRAEWDLGMDEQYF.

This clonotype was recorded a few times. The chain combines TRBV25-1 with TRBJ1-2; 7 bases agree with TRBD1. Per germline, CDR1 MGHDK and CDR2 SYGVNS. This CDR3 has 11 amino acids. Trimming took 6 bases from V and 10 from J; bases not matched to a gene: 5. CDR3 nucleotide sequence: TGTGCCAGCAGGTTGGACAGGTTCTACACCTTC. This translates into CASRLDRFYTF.

The chain links TRBV19 to TRBJ1-2; D ambiguous. The germline V gene encodes CDR1 LNHDA and CDR2 SQIVND (reference sequence). With 5 bases removed from V and 1 base from J, the gap between germline ends came to 17 bases. The CDR3 has 16 residues. In DNA, the CDR3 is TGTGCCAGTAGTGTCTCTCTACGGGCCCGTAACTATGGCTACACCTTC. Protein product: CASSVSLRARNYGYTF.

The chain recombines TRBV4-1 with TRBJ1-4, with 10 nucleotides matching TRBD1. With V trimmed by 4 bases and J by 5 bases, 7 bases remained unmatched. This CDR3 region has 16 residues. Germline CDR1 and CDR2: MGHRA and YSYEKL. The CDR3 region is CASSLRDRGFNEKLFF. The CDR3 DNA reads TGCGCCAGCAGCCTTCGGGACAGGGGATTCAATGAAAAACTGTTTTTT.

In its sample, this clonotype was seen a few times. This chain joins TRBV5-8 and TRBJ1-2, with D possibly matching TRBD1 (5 bases). The V and J ends lost 3 bases and 4 bases respectively, with 25 bases between them. The V gene's germline CDR1 is SGHTS and CDR2 YDEGEE. The CDR3 is made up of 18 amino acids. CDR3 coding DNA: TGTGCCAGCAGCTCACCCACCAGCCCGACAGAAACGGGCTATGGCTACACCTTC. Its protein product is CASSSPTSPTETGYGYTF.

The chain carries TRBV7-8 and TRBJ2-1; a possible D gene is TRBD2 (8 bases). The CDR3 totals 19 residues. The germline gives CDR1 SGHVS, CDR2 FQNEAQ. Between the trimmed V and J ends, which lost 5 bases and 5 bases, there was a span of 28 bases. CDR3: CASSGTGTSTPTGDNEQFF. CDR3 coding DNA: TGTGCCAGCAGCGGAACCGGGACTAGTACACCCACAGGGGACAATGAGCAGTTCTTC.

This clonotype was detected ten times or more. The chain uses TRBV4-3 and TRBJ2-1; the D call may be TRBD1 or TRBD2 (5 bases each). Germline CDR1 reads LGHNA; CDR2 reads YSLEER. Trimming removed 0 bases from V and 5 bases from J, with 8 bases in between. CDR3 length: 14 amino acids. For the CDR3, the DNA is TGCGCCAGCAGCCAAGATTTGGGGGACAATGAGCAGTTCTTC. This gives the protein CASSQDLGDNEQFF.

This chain links TRBV3-1 with TRBJ1-2; 9 bases map to TRBD1. Germline V gene lookup returns CDR1 LGHDT and CDR2 YNNKEL (reference sequence). The CDR3 has 16 amino acids. Germline trimming cut 4 bases from V and 3 bases from J; bases unmatched to any gene: 9. Here the CDR3 DNA reads TGTGCCAGCAGCCTAGAGGGACAGGGAGGATACTATGGCTACACCTTC. The encoded protein is CASSLEGQGGYYGYTF.

Ten or more counts support this clonotype. The chain couples TRBV27 to TRBJ1-2; no definite D call. V lost 3 bases, J lost 4 bases, and 9 bases lay in between. The CDR3 loop spans 13 amino acids. CDR1 is MNHEY, CDR2 SMNVEV, per germline (reference sequence). CDR3 protein: CASSLASTYGYTF. DNA of the CDR3: TGTGCCAGCAGTTTGGCATCGACCTATGGCTACACCTTC.

The chain employs TRBV20-1 and TRBJ2-7; TRBD2 matches at 10 bases. Germline V gene sequence: CDR1 DFQATT, CDR2 SNEGSKA (reference sequence). The CDR3 has 16 residues. Unmatched junction bases numbered 10, after V lost 5 bases and J lost 0 bases. The CDR3, as DNA: TGCAGTGCTTCCACTAGCGGGGTGCCCTTCTCCTACGAGCAGTACTTC. It is translated as CSASTSGVPFSYEQYF.

The V and J genes are TRBV5-6 and TRBJ2-5; the D gene is possibly TRBD2 (6 bases). The length of the CDR3 is 14 residues. Trimming removed 2 bases from V and 5 bases from J, with 13 bases in between. CDR1 is SGHDT, CDR2 YYEEEE, per germline. The CDR3 region has the DNA TGTGCCAGCAGCTTTTTACAGGCGGGGGAGACCCAGTACTTC. Amino acids: CASSFLQAGETQYF.

The chain has TRBV12-3 or TRBV12-4 and TRBJ2-5, with 7 bases lining up with TRBD1. Trimming cost V 4 bases and J 1 base; bases outside gene matches: 3. CDR3 length: 14 residues. CDR3 coding DNA: TGTGCCAGCAGTTCTTGGACAGGCCAAGAGACCCAGTACTTC. Its protein is CASSSWTGQETQYF.

V usage is TRBV6-2 or TRBV6-3 and J usage is TRBJ2-2; D possibly corresponds to TRBD2 (6 bases). The CDR3 covers 15 residues. V dropped 2 bases and J dropped 0 bases, with 7 bases sitting between them. Germline V gives CDR1 MNHEY, CDR2 SVGEGT. Written as DNA, the CDR3 is TGTGCCAGCAGTTACGGGGGGTCGAACACCGGGGAGCTGTTTTTT. Its translation: CASSYGGSNTGELFF.